This TCR beta chain was sequenced for a study of blood T cells in healthy people across ages. Study-level points and caveats: Researchers said unsorted PBMCs prevented a conclusive naive versus antigen-experienced comparison.

The authors ran a second PCR of roughly 7 to 11 cycles using a sample-barcoded 5' primer and a J-beta primer mix. TCRdb itself ran the 5' RACE reads through MiXCR, one entry per CDR3 protein. The data contain about 930,000 distinct CDR3 sequences, almost 30% of them singletons. This CDR3 is 14 amino acids long. The germline V and J ends were trimmed by 2 bases and 5 bases, with 11 bases remaining between them. CDR1 is SNHLY, CDR2 FYNNEI, per germline. Comments on this clonotype: Its specificity is not known.

The same data also went into a second study, on T cells of mothers and their children.

The TCR comes from a woman aged 35 to 49 in good health. The chain combines TRBV2 with TRBJ2-3; D may be TRBD2 (6 bases). The sequenced sample was blood. CDR3 sequence: CASSESGRGDTQYF. CDR3 bases: TGTGCCAGCAGTGAAAGCGGGCGGGGAGATACGCAGTATTTT.